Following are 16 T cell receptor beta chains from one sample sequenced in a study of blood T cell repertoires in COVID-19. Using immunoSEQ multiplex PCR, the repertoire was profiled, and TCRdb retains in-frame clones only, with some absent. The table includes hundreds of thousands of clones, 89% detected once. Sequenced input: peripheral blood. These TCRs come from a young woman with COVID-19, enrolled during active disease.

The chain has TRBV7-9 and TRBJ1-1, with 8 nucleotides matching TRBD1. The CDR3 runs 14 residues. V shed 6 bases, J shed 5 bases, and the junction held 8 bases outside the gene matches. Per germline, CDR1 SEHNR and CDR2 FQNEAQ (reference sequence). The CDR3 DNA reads TGTGCCAGCAGTCCGGACAGGGAGGTTACTGAAGCTTTCTTT. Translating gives CASSPDREVTEAFF.

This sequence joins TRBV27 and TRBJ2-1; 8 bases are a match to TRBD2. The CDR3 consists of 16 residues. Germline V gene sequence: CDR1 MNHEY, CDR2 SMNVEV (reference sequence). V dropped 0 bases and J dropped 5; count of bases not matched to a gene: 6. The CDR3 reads CASSLSPSGPHNEQFF. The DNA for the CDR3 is TGTGCCAGCAGTTTATCGCCTAGCGGGCCCCACAATGAGCAGTTCTTC.

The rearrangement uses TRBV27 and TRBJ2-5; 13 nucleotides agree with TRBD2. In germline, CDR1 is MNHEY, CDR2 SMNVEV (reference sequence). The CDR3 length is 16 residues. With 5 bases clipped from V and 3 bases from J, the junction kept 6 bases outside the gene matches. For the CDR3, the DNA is TGTGCCAGCAGTCCCCTTGGACTAGCGGGGGAAGAGACCCAGTACTTC. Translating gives CASSPLGLAGEETQYF.

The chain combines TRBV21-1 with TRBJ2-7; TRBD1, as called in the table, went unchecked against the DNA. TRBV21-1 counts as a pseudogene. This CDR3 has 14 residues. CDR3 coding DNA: TGTGCCAGCAGCAAAGCCGGACAGGGGAACGAGCAGTACTTC. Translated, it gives CASSKAGQGNEQYF.

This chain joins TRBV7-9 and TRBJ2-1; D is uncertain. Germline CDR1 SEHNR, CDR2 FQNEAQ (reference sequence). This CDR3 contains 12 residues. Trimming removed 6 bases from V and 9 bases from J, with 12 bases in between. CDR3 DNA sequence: TGTGCCAGCAGTCACCTGAGCCTTGAGCAGTTCTTC. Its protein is CASSHLSLEQFF. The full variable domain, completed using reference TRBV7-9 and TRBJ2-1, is DTGVSQNPRHKITKRGQNVTFRCDPISEHNRLYWYRQTLGQGPEFLTYFQNEAQLEKSRLLSDRFSAERPKGSFSTLEIQRTEQGDSAMYLCASSHLSLEQFFGPGTRLTVL.

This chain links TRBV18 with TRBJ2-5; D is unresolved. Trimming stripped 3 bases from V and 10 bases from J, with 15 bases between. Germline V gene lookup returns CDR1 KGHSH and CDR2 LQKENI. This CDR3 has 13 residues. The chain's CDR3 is CASSPANYWNQYF. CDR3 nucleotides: TGTGCCAGCTCACCTGCGAACTATTGGAACCAGTACTTC.

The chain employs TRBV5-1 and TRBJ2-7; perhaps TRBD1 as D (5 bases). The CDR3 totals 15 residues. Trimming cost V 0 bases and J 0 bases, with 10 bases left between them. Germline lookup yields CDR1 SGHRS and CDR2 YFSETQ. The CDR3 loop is CASSLGQSSSYEQYF. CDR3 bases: TGCGCCAGCAGCTTGGGACAGTCGAGCTCCTACGAGCAGTACTTC.

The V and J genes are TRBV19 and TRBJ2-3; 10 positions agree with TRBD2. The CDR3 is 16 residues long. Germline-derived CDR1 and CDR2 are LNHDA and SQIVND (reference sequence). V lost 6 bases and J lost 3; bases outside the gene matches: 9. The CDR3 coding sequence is TGTGCCAGTAGCCACCGACGGACTAGCGGAACAGATACGCAGTATTTT. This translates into CASSHRRTSGTDTQYF.

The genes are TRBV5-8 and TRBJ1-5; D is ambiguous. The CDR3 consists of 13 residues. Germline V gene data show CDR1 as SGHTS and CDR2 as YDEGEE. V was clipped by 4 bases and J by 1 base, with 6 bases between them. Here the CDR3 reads CASSHRSNQPQHF. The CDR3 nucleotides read TGTGCCAGCAGCCACAGAAGCAATCAGCCCCAGCATTTT.

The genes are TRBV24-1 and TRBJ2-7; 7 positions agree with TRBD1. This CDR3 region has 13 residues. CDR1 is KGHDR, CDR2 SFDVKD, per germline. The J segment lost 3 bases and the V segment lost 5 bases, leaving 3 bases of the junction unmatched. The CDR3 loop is CATSGGQFYEQYV. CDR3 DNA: TGTGCCACCAGTGGGGGACAGTTCTACGAGCAGTACGTC.

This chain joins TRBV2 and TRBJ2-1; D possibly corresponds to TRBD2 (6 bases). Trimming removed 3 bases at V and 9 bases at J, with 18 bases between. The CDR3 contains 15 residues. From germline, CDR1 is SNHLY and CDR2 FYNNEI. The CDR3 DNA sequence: TGTGCCAGCAGTGATGGGGGGAGCAGCCAGGGTGAGCAGTTCTTC. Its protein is CASSDGGSSQGEQFF.

The CDR3 DNA reads TGTGCCAGCAGCTTAGTGGGACTAGCGGGGTCAGATACGCAGTATTTT. The encoded protein is CASSLVGLAGSDTQYF. V usage is TRBV7-2 and J usage is TRBJ2-3, with 13 bases aligning to TRBD2. Germline V lookup: CDR1 SGHTA, CDR2 FQGNSA. The CDR3 is 16 residues long. V lost 1 base, J lost 4 bases, and 2 bases stayed unmatched.

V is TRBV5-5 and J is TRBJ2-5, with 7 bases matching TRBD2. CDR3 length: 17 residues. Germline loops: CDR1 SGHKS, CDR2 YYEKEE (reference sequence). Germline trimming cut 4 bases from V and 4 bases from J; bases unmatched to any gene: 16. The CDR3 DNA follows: TGTGCCAGCAGCCGCGGGAGCTACAGGTCGGGGCCAGAGACCCAGTACTTC. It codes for CASSRGSYRSGPETQYF.

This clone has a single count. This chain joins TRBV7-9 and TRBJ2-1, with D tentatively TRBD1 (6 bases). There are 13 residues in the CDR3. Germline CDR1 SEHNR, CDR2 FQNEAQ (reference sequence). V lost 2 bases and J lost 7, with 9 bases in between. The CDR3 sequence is CASSLPGVNEQFF. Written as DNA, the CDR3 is TGTGCCAGCAGCTTACCAGGGGTGAATGAGCAGTTCTTC.

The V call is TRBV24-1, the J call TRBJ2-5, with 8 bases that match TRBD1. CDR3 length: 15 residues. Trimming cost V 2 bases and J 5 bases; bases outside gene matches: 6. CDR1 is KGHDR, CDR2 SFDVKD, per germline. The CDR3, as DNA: TGTGCCACCAGTGATTCACAGGGGGTTTGGGAGACCCAGTACTTC. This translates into CATSDSQGVWETQYF.

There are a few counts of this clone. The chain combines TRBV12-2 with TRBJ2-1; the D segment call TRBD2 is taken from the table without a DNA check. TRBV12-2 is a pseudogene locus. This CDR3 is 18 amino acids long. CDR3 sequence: CASRGKRTSGRAWDEQFF. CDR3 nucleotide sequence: TGTGCAAGTCGCGGCAAACGGACTAGCGGGAGGGCCTGGGATGAGCAGTTCTTC.